The entry below gives a single T cell receptor beta chain sequence along with its context. The specificity of this receptor is unknown. The sample holds no much larger clone one base away, and base qualities are not on file. TCRbeta CDR3 regions were amplified from genomic DNA using the immunoSEQ Assay, a bias-controlled multiplex PCR. Per the source publication's procedure: Within the assay, amplification of reference gene primers was used to estimate how many nucleated cells each sample contained. Sequence reads were collapsed and filtered to measure the absolute abundance of every unique TCRbeta CDR3 rearrangement. For each sample, productive Simpson clonality was calculated as the square root of Simpson's diversity index over productive rearrangements. Imported from immuneACCESS, the table was reduced by TCRdb to in-frame sequences with V and J called. These copies leave out some clones; in studies compared against another copy, an unresolved V gene accounts for under half, and the cause of the remainder is not known. For V, J and clone size, that table is used; D and trimming come from the DNA. Across this sample there are around 280,000 clones, with approximately 88% seen only once. Of the sample, roughly 6.3% is held by the ten largest clones.

Enrolling through a virtual design, the prospective study's participants ranged in age from about 18 to 89 years and lived across roughly 24 United States geographic areas. In the prospective study, cohorts were assigned on the basis of participant-reported clinical history obtained from a screening survey and a study questionnaire. Recovered participants in ImmuneRACE Cohort 3 were defined as having two consecutive negative NP/OP PCR tests, clearance from a healthcare professional, or resolution of symptoms. In the prospective study, whole blood, serum and a nasopharyngeal or oropharyngeal swab were collected from each participant by mobile phlebotomists. Additional blood draws and questionnaires over a 2-month period could optionally be provided by prospective study participants. Prospective study blood samples were shipped either frozen or at room temperature before DNA extraction. These data originate in a study of blood T cell repertoires in COVID-19 (dated by TCRdb to 2019 to 2021). The study in broad terms: The collaborator samples originated in the United States, Italy and Spain and spanned the acute and convalescent phases of COVID-19. The material from the prospective study consisted of cDNA or gDNA derived from T cells, B-cell-depleted T cells, or PBMCs. The dataset comprised deeply sampled blood TCRbeta repertoires from subjects exposed to, actively infected with, or recovered from COVID-19. The repertoires were released in a freely available public database meant as a resource for research on the immune response to SARS-CoV-2. The samples were drawn from the first 160 participants of the ongoing ImmuneRACE study and from under 1,500 subjects provided by 6 global collaborators. A de-identified subject ID, COVID-19 status, age in years and sex were almost always included in the sample metadata. Where available, HLA class I and class II types were obtained from metadata supplied by the sample provider rather than from assay-based typing.

What the authors observed across the whole study: The amount of clinical and demographic metadata varied by source and participant and was provided uncurated.

This receptor was identified in a middle-aged woman who had recovered from COVID-19. The sequenced sample consisted of PBMCs or T cells enriched from blood (not recorded which).

The nucleotides read TGTGCCAGCAGCGTAGAACAGACTGGAAACACCATATATTTT. Its product reads: CASSVEQTGNTIYF. This chain joins TRBV9 to TRBJ1-3; no D segment can be confidently identified. Counted from cysteine to phenylalanine, this CDR3 has 14 amino acids. The DNA shown is the 42-base CDR3, in frame from base 1. The V and J ends are trimmed by 0 bases and 2 bases, leaving 6 bases between them. CDR1 and CDR2 (SGDLS, YYNGEE) derive from the germline V gene.